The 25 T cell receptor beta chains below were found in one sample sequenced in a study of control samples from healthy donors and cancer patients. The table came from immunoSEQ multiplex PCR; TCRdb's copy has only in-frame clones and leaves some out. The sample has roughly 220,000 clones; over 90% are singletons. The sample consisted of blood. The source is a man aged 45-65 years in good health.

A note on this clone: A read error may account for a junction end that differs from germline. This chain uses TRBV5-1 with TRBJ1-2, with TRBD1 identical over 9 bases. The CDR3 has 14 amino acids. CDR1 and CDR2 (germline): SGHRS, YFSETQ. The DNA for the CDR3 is TGCGCCACCAGCCTCGGCGGGACAGGGTATGGCTACACCTTC. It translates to CATSLGGTGYGYTF.

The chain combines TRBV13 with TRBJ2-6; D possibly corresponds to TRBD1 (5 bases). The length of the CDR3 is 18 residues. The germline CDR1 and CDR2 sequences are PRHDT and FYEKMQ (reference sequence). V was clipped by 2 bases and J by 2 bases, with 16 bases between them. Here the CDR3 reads CASSLRAGKSPGANVLTF. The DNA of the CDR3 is TGTGCCAGCAGCTTAAGGGCAGGGAAAAGCCCTGGGGCCAACGTCCTGACTTTC.

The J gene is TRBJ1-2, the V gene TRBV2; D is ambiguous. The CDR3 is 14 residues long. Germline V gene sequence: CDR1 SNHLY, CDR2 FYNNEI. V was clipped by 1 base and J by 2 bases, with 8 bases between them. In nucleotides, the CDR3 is TGTGCCAGCAGTGAAGTCAAGGCAAACTATGGCTACACCTTC. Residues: CASSEVKANYGYTF.

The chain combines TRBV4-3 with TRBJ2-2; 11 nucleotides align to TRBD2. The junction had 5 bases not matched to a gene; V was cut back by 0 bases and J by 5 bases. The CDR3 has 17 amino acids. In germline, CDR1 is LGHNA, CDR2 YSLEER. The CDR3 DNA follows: TGCGCCAGCAGCCAAGATCATTGGACTAGCGGGACCGGGGAGCTGTTTTTT. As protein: CASSQDHWTSGTGELFF.

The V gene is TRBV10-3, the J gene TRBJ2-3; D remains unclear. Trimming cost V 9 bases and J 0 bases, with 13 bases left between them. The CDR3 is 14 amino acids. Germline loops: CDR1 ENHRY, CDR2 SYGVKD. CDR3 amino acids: CAIKIQTSTDTQYF. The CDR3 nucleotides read TGTGCCATTAAAATCCAGACTAGCACAGATACGCAGTATTTT.

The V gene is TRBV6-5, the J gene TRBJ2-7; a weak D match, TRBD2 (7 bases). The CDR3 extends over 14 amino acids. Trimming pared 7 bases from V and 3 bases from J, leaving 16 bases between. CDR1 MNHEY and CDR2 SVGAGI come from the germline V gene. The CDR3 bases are TGTGCCAGCAAAGGGGGGACTACCCGCTACGAGCAGTACGTC. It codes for CASKGGTTRYEQYV.

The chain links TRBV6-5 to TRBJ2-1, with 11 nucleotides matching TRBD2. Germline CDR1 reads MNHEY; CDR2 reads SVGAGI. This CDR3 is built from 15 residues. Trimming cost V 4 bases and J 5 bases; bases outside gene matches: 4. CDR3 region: CASSSTTSGDNEQFF. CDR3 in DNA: TGTGCCAGCAGTTCGACGACTAGCGGGGACAATGAGCAGTTCTTC.

As DNA, the CDR3 is TGTGCCAGCAGTTTTACAGGGACGGGGTCCTACAATGAGCAGTTCTTC. Amino acid sequence: CASSFTGTGSYNEQFF. The genes are TRBV28 and TRBJ2-1; tentatively, D is TRBD1 (6 bases). CDR3 size: 16 residues. In germline, CDR1 is MDHEN, CDR2 SYDVKM. V lost 3 bases to trimming and J lost 1 base, with 13 bases between them. Full variable domain (missing parts from reference TRBV28 and TRBJ2-1): DVKVTQSSRYLVKRTGEKVFLECVQDMDHENMFWYRQDPGLGLRLIYFSYDVKMKEKGDIPEGYSVSREKKERFSLILESASTNQTSMYLCASSFTGTGSYNEQFFGPGTRLTVL.

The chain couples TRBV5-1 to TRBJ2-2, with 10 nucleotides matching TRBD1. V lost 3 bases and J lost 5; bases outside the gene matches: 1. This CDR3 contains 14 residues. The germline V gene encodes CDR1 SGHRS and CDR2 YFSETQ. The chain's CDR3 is CASSWTGGTGELFF. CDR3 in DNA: TGCGCCAGCAGCTGGACAGGGGGGACCGGGGAGCTGTTTTTT.

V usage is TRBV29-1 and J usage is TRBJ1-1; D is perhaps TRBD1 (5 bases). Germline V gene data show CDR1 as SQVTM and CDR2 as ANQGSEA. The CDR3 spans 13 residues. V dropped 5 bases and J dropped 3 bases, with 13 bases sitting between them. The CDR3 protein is CSVNRGGYTEAFF. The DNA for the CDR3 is TGCAGCGTTAATAGGGGCGGATACACTGAAGCTTTCTTT.

DNA of the CDR3: TGTGCCAGCAGACCCGGGGCAGGGTCGAACACTGAAGCTTTCTTT. This translates into CASRPGAGSNTEAFF. This chain uses TRBV16 with TRBJ1-1; a possible D gene is TRBD1 (5 bases). The CDR3 runs 15 residues. Between the trimmed V and J ends, which lost 6 bases and 1 base, there was a span of 15 bases. Germline CDR1 is KGHSY and CDR2 is FQNENV.

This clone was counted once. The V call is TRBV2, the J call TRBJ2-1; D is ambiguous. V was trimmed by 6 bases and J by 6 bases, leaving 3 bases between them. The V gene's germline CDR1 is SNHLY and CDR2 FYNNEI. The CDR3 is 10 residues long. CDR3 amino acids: CASRFNEQFF. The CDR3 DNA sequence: TGTGCCAGCAGATTCAATGAGCAGTTCTTC.

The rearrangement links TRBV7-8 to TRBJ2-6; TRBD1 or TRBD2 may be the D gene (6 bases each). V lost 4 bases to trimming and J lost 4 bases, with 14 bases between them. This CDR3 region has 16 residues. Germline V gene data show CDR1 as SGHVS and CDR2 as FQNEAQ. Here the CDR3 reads CASSWRGFGGANVLTF. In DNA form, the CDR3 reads TGTGCCAGCAGCTGGAGGGGGTTTGGCGGGGCCAACGTCCTGACTTTC.

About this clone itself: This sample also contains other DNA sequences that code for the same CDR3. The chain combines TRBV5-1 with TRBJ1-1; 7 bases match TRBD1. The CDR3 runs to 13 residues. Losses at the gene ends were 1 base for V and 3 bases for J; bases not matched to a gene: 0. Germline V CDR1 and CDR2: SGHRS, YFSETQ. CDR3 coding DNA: TGCGCCAGCAGCTTGACAGGGGACACTGAAGCTTTCTTT. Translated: CASSLTGDTEAFF.

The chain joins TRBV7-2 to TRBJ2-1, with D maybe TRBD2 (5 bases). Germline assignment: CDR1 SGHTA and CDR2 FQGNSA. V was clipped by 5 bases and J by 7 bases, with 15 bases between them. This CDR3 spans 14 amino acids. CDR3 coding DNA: TGTGCCAGCAGCCCACAAGGGAGCTGGAATGAGCAGTTCTTC. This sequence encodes CASSPQGSWNEQFF.

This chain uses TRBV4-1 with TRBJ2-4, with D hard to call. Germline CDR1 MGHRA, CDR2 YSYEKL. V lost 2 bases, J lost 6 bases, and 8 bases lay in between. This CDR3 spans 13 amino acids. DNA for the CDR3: TGCGCCAGCAGCCAAATAACGTTAAACATTCAGTACTTC. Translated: CASSQITLNIQYF.

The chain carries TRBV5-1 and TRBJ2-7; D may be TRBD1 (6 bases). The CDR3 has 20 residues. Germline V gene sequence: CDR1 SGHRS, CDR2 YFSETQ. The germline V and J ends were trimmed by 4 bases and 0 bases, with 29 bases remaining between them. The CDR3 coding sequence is TGCGCCAGCAGCGCCCTACTGGTCTCCGGGACAACTTCTACCTCCTACGAGCAGTACTTC. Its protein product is CASSALLVSGTTSTSYEQYF. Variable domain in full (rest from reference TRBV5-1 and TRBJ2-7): KAGVTQTPRYLIKTRGQQVTLSCSPISGHRSVSWYQQTPGQGLQFLFEYFSETQRNKGNFPGRFSGRQFSNSRSEMNVSTLELGDSALYLCASSALLVSGTTSTSYEQYFGPGTRLTVT.

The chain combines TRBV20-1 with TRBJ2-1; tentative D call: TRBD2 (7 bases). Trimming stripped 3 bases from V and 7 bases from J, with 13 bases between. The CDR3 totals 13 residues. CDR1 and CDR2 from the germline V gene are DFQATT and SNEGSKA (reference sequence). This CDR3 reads CSASPQGLNEQFF. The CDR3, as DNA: TGCAGTGCTAGTCCACAGGGACTAAATGAGCAGTTCTTC.

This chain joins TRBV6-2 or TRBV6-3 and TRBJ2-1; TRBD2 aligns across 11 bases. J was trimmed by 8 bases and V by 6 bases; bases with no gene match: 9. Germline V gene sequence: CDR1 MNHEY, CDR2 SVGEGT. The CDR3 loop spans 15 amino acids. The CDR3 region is CASSTLAGGHDEQFF. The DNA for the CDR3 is TGTGCCAGCAGCACCTTAGCGGGGGGGCACGATGAGCAGTTCTTC.

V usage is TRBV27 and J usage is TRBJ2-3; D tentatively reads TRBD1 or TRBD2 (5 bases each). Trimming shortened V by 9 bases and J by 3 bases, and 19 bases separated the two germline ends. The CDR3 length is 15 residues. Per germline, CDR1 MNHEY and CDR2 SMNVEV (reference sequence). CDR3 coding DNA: TGTGCCAGTCTTACTAGGGCAGGGAAAACAGATACGCAGTATTTT. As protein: CASLTRAGKTDTQYF.

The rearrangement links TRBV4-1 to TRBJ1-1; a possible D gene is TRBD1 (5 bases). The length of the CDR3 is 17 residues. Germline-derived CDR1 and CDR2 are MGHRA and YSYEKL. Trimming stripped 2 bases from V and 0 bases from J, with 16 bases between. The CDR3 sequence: CASSQLIRRGMNTEAFF. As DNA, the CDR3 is TGCGCCAGCAGCCAACTCATTCGGAGGGGAATGAACACTGAAGCTTTCTTT.

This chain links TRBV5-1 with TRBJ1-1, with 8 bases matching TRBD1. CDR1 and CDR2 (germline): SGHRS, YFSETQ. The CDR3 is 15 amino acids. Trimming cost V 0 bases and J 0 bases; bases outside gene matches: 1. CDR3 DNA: TGCGCCAGCAGCTTGGAGGACAGGGTGAACACTGAAGCTTTCTTT. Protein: CASSLEDRVNTEAFF.

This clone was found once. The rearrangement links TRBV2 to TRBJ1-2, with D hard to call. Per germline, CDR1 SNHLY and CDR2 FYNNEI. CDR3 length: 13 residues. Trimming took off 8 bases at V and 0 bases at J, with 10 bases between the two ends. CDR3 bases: TGTGCCAGCTTCAAGACCACTAACTATGGCTACACCTTC. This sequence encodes CASFKTTNYGYTF.

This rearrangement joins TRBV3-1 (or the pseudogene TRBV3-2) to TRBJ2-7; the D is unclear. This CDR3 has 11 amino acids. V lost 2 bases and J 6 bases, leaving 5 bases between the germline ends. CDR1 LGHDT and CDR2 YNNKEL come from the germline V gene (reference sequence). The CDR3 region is CASSQFGEQYF. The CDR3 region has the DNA TGTGCCAGCAGCCAATTTGGCGAGCAGTACTTC.

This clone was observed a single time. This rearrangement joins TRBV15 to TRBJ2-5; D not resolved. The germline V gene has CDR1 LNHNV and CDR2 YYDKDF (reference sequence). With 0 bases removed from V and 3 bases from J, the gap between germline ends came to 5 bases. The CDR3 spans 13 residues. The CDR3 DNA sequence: TGTGCCACCAGCAGAGATGGGGAAGAGACCCAGTACTTC. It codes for CATSRDGEETQYF.